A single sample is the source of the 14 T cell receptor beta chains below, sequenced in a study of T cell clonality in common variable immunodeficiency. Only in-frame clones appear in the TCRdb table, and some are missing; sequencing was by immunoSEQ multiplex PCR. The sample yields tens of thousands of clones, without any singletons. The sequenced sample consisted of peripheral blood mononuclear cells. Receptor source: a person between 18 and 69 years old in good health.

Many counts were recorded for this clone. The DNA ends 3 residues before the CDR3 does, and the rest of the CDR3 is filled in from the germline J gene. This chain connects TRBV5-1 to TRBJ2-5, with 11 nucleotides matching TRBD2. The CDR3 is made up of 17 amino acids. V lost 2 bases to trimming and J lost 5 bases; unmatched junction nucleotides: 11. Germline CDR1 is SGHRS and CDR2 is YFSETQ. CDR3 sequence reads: CASSFSTLAGGTETQYF. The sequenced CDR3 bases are TGCGCCAGCAGCTTTTCCACGCTAGCGGGAGGTACCGAGACC. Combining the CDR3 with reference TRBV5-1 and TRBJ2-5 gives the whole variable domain KAGVTQTPRYLIKTRGQQVTLSCSPISGHRSVSWYQQTPGQGLQFLFEYFSETQRNKGNFPGRFSGRQFSNSRSEMNVSTLELGDSALYLCASSFSTLAGGTETQYFGPGTRLLVL.

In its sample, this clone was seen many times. CDR3 DNA (partial): TGTGCCAGCAGTTCCCCTTTGGACAGGGGTTCCCACGAG. Protein sequence: CASSSPLDRGSHE. The full CDR3 sequence reads CASSSPLDRGSHEQYF. The chain employs TRBV28 and TRBJ2-7; 9 bases align to TRBD1. The read ends 3 residues before the CDR3 terminus; that terminus is restored from the germline J gene. Germline lookup yields CDR1 MDHEN and CDR2 SYDVKM. Trimming at V came to 4 bases and at J to 5 bases, leaving 12 bases not matched to a gene. CDR3 size: 16 residues.

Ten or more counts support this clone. The CDR3 is CSARYGGHSYEQYF. The part of the CDR3 DNA that was read is TGCAGTGCTAGATACGGGGGGCACTCCTACGAG. This sequence joins TRBV20-1 and TRBJ2-7, with TRBD2 as a possible D gene (7 bases). The read ends 3 residues before the CDR3 terminus; that terminus is restored from the germline J gene. The length of the CDR3 is 14 residues. Trimming removed 2 bases from V and 0 bases from J, with 11 bases in between. Germline V CDR1 and CDR2: DFQATT, SNEGSKA (reference sequence).

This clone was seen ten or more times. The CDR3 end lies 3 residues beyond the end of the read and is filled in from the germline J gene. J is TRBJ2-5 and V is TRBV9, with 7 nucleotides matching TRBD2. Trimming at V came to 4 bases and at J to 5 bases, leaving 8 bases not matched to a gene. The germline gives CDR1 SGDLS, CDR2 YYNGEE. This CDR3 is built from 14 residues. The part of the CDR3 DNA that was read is TGTGCCAGCAGCCGGGGAGGGTTCGAGGAGACC. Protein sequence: CASSRGGFEET. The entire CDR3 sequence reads CASSRGGFEETQYF.

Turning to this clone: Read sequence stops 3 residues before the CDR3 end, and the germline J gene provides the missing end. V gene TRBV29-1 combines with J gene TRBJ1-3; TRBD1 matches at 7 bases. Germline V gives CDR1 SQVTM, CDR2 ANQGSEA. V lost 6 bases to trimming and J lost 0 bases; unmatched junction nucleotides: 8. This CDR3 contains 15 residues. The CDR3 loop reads CSVRGQRNSGNTIYF. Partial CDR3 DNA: TGCAGCGTGAGGGGACAGCGGAACTCTGGAAACACC.

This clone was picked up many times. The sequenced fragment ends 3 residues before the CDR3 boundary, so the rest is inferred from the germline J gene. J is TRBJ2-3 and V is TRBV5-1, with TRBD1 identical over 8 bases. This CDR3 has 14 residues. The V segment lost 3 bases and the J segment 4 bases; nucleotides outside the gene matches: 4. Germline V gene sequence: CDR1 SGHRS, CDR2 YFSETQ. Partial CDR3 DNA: TGCGCCAGCAGCTACGGACAGGGTTCAGATACG. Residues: CASSYGQGSDT. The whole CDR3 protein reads CASSYGQGSDTQYF. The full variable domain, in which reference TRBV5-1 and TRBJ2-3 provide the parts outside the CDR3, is KAGVTQTPRYLIKTRGQQVTLSCSPISGHRSVSWYQQTPGQGLQFLFEYFSETQRNKGNFPGRFSGRQFSNSRSEMNVSTLELGDSALYLCASSYGQGSDTQYFGPGTRLTVL.

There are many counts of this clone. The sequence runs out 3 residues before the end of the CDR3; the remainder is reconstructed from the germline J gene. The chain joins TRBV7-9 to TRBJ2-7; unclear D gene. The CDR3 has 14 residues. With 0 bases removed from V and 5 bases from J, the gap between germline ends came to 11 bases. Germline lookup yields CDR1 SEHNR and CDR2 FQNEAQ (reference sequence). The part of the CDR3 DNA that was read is TGTGCCAGCAGCTTAGCGAGCACTTTCCACGAG. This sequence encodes CASSLASTFHE. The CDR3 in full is CASSLASTFHEQYF.

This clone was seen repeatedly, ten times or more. CDR3 DNA (partial): TGTGCCAGCAGCCAGGACAGGGGGGATGGC. Its translation: CASSQDRGDG. The CDR3, in full, reads CASSQDRGDGYTF. The J gene is TRBJ1-2, the V gene TRBV7-6, with 10 bases lining up with TRBD1. The read terminates 3 residues before the CDR3 end, so the remaining end is supplied by the germline J gene. The CDR3 is made up of 13 amino acids. The V gene end was trimmed by 5 bases and the J gene end by 6 bases; junction bases not matched to a gene: 3. Germline V gene data show CDR1 as SGHVS and CDR2 as FNYEAQ. The full variable domain, in which reference TRBV7-6 and TRBJ1-2 provide the parts outside the CDR3, is GAGVSQSPRYKVTKRGQDVALRCDPISGHVSLYWYRQALGQGPEFLTYFNYEAQQDKSGLPNDRFSAERPEGSISTLTIQRTEQRDSAMYRCASSQDRGDGYTFGSGTRLTVV.

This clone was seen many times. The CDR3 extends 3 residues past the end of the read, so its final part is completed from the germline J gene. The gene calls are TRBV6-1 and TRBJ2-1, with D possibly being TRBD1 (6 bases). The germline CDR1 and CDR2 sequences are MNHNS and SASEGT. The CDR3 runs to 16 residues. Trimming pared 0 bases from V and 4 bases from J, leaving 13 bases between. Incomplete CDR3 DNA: TGTGCCAGCAGTGAAGCGGGACAAAGTTATTACAATGAG. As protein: CASSEAGQSYYNE. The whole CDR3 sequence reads CASSEAGQSYYNEQFF.

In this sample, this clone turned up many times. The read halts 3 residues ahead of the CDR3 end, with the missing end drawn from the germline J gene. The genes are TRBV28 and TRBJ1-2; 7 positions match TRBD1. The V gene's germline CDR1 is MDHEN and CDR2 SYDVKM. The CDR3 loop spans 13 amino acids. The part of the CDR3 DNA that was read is TGTGCCAGCAGCCCCGGGACAGTGCTAGGC. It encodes CASSPGTVLG. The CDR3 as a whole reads CASSPGTVLGYTF.

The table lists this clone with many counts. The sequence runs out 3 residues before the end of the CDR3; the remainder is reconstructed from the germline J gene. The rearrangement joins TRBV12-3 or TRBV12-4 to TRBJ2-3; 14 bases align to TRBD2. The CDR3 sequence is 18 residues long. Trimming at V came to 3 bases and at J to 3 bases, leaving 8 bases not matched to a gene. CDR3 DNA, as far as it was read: TGTGCCAGCAGTTTTACCTGGACTAGCGGGAGGTCTACAGATACG. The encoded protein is CASSFTWTSGRSTDT. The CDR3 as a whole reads CASSFTWTSGRSTDTQYF.

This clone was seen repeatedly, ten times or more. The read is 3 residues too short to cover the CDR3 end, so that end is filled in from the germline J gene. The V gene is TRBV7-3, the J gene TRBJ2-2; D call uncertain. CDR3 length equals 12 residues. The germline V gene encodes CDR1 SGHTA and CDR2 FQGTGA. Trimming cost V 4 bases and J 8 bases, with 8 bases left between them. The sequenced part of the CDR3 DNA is TGTGCCAGCAGCTCCCTTAGTGGGGAG. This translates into CASSSLSGE. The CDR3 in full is CASSSLSGELFF.

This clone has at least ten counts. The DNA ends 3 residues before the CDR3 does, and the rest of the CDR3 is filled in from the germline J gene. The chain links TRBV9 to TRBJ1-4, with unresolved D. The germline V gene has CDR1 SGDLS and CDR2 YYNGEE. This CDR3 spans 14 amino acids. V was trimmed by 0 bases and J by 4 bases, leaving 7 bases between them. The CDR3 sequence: CASSVGSYNEKLFF. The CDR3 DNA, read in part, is TGTGCCAGCAGCGTAGGAAGCTATAATGAAAAA.

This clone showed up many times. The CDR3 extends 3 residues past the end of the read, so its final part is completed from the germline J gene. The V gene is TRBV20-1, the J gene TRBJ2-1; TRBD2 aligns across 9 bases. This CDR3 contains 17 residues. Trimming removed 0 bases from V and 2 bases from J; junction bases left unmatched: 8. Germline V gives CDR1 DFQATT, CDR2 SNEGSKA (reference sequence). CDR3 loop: CSARDRQRLAAYNEQFF. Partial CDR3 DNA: TGCAGTGCTAGAGACCGACAGAGACTAGCGGCCTACAATGAG.